This T cell receptor (beta chain) was obtained from a study of spatial heterogeneity in lung cancer. Time point reported: sample taken at primary tumor resection. Researchers sequenced whole RNA taken from tumor, nontumor lung or frozen PBMC without sorting. V was clipped by 6 bases and J by 4 bases, with 9 bases between them. The germline V gene has CDR1 MNHEY and CDR2 SMNVEV (reference sequence). The CDR3 sequence is 12 residues long. All TCR cDNA molecules were individually tagged with a unique molecular identifier. Each CDR3 protein is one row after TCRdb ran MiXCR on the 5' RACE reads. The table has more than 20,000 distinct CDR3 sequences, about 4.6% seen once.

V usage is TRBV27 and J usage is TRBJ2-5, with D possibly being TRBD2 (5 bases). This TCR was recovered from a male donor with early-stage non-small cell lung cancer. Here the sequenced sample was PBMCs, taken at surgery. The CDR3 loop reads CASSSTRETQYF. The CDR3 DNA reads TGTGCCAGCAGCTCCACTAGAGAGACCCAGTACTTC.